These T cell receptor beta chains were read from a single sample in a study of neurological immune-mediated disorders. MiXCR was run by TCRdb on the 5' RACE reads, yielding one entry per CDR3 protein. Of 60,000 to 80,000 distinct CDR3 sequences in the sample, around 5% are singletons; the top ten hold 3.4%. Source material: PBMCs. Receptor source: a woman between 45 and 65 years old with multiple sclerosis. Each CDR3 is given with its conserved first and last residue. Fields, in order: J gene, clone size, D gene, V gene, CDR3 protein, CDR3 DNA. D genes are given only for firm matches. Expanded clones get a size class; other rows say once, few or many, or leave the size out.

>TRBJ1-2|many|NA|TRBV11-3
CASSLEMYGYTF
TGTGCCAGCAGCTTGGAGATGTATGGCTACACCTTC
>TRBJ1-4|many|NA|TRBV20-1
CSAREQGLVPNEKLFF
TGCAGTGCTAGAGAGCAGGGATTAGTTCCCAATGAAAAACTGTTTTTT
>TRBJ2-5|many|NA|TRBV7-2
CASSSGPLQETQYF
TGTGCCAGCAGCTCCGGTCCCCTCCAGGAGACCCAGTACTTC
>TRBJ1-6|many|NA|TRBV7-3
CASSRRAVPNSPLHF
TGTGCCAGCAGCAGGCGAGCTGTGCCCAATTCACCCCTCCACTTT
>TRBJ2-7|many|NA|TRBV29-1
CSVEGLPDSYEQYF
TGCAGCGTTGAAGGCCTCCCCGACTCCTACGAGCAGTACTTC
>TRBJ2-6|many|NA|TRBV4-3
CASSRRQSLPSAGANVLTF
TGCGCCAGCAGCCGCCGACAGAGTCTTCCTAGTGCTGGGGCCAACGTCCTGACTTTC
>TRBJ2-1|NA|TRBD2|TRBV7-6
CASSSIAGSEQFF
TGTGCCAGCAGCTCCATAGCGGGGTCTGAGCAGTTCTTC
>TRBJ1-1|many|NA|TRBV27
CASSLSRWAEAFF
TGTGCCAGCAGTCTCAGTCGGTGGGCTGAAGCTTTCTTT
>TRBJ1-2|NA|NA|TRBV7-6
CASSLGEREGGYTF
TGTGCCAGCAGCTTAGGGGAAAGGGAGGGAGGCTACACCTTC
>TRBJ1-1|NA|NA|TRBV12-5
CASGENTEAFF
TGTGCTAGTGGGGAGAACACTGAAGCTTTCTTT
>TRBJ2-3|many|NA|TRBV7-2
CASSLANSLSTDTQYF
TGTGCCAGCAGCTTAGCGAACTCTCTTAGCACAGATACGCAGTATTTT
>TRBJ1-1|many|NA|TRBV20-1
CSARDRMRTEAFF
TGCAGTGCTAGAGATCGCATGAGGACTGAAGCTTTCTTT
>TRBJ2-3|many|NA|TRBV5-4
CASSLGVRTDTQYF
TGTGCCAGCAGCCTCGGGGTACGCACAGATACGCAGTATTTT
>TRBJ2-7|many|NA|TRBV6-6
CASSYASYEQYF
TGTGCCAGCAGTTACGCAAGCTACGAGCAGTACTTC
>TRBJ2-1|many|TRBD2|TRBV7-2
CASSPFGSGGYNEQFF
TGTGCCAGCAGCCCCTTTGGTAGCGGGGGATACAATGAGCAGTTCTTC
>TRBJ2-3|medium-sized|NA|TRBV11-2
CASRRRTTDTQYF
TGTGCCAGCAGACGTAGGACCACAGATACGCAGTATTTT
>TRBJ2-5|many|NA|TRBV2
CASTPDRQETQYF
TGTGCCAGCACTCCCGACAGGCAAGAGACCCAGTACTTC
>TRBJ1-5|NA|NA|TRBV2
CASTSLQGHQPQHF
TGTGCCAGCACCTCTTTACAGGGCCATCAGCCCCAGCATTTT
>TRBJ2-4|many|TRBD1|TRBV20-1
CSATQGQAHGIQYF
TGCAGTGCTACCCAGGGACAGGCGCATGGCATTCAGTACTTC
>TRBJ2-5|many|NA|TRBV5-5
CASIDLDQSMETQYF
TGTGCCAGCATCGATCTGGACCAATCGATGGAGACCCAGTACTTC
>TRBJ2-7|few|TRBD1|TRBV9
CASSVGQGAYEQYF
TGTGCCAGCAGCGTAGGGCAGGGGGCCTACGAGCAGTACTTC
>TRBJ2-4|NA|NA|TRBV6-2/TRBV6-3
CASSYGTGQGRAKNIQYF
TGTGCCAGCAGTTATGGGACGGGGCAGGGCCGAGCCAAAAACATTCAGTACTTC
>TRBJ2-3|many|NA|TRBV12-3/TRBV12-4
CASSFGDTQYF
TGTGCCAGCAGTTTTGGAGATACGCAGTATTTT
>TRBJ1-2|many|TRBD1|TRBV5-1
CASSPPPGQASTYGYTF
TGCGCCAGCAGCCCCCCGCCGGGACAGGCTTCGACCTATGGCTACACCTTC
>TRBJ1-2|many|NA|TRBV20-1
CSAFTGQSYGYTF
TGCAGTGCTTTCACGGGGCAGAGCTATGGCTACACCTTC
>TRBJ2-3|many|TRBD2|TRBV9
CASSGWGSGGGADTQYF
TGTGCCAGCAGCGGGTGGGGGAGCGGGGGAGGAGCAGATACGCAGTATTTT
>TRBJ1-2|many|TRBD1|TRBV20-1
CSARDSPGQSF
TGCAGTGCTAGAGATTCCCCGGGACAGTCCTTC
>TRBJ2-7|NA|TRBD2|TRBV20-1
CSAGLGGSSYEQYF
TGCAGTGCGGGGCTGGGCGGGAGCTCCTACGAGCAGTACTTC
>TRBJ1-1|many|NA|TRBV25-1
CASSASTGRGTEAFF
TGTGCCAGCAGTGCCTCTACGGGTAGGGGCACTGAAGCTTTCTTT
>TRBJ1-1|few|NA|TRBV12-3/TRBV12-4
CASSLGGLEAFF
TGTGCCAGCAGTTTAGGTGGGTTAGAAGCTTTCTTT
>TRBJ1-1|many|NA|TRBV24-1
CATSDSKGVDTEAFF
TGTGCCACCAGTGATTCGAAGGGGGTTGACACTGAAGCTTTCTTT
>TRBJ2-3|many|NA|TRBV20-1
CSAREPRRDTQYF
TGCAGTGCTAGAGAACCTAGGAGAGATACGCAGTATTTT
>TRBJ1-1|few|NA|TRBV11-3
CASSLLLRQSDEAFF
TGTGCCAGCAGCTTACTATTAAGACAGTCAGACGAAGCTTTCTTT
>TRBJ1-1|many|NA|TRBV11-2
CASSSLPGSEAFF
TGTGCCAGCAGCTCCCTCCCGGGTTCTGAAGCTTTCTTT
>TRBJ2-2|many|NA|TRBV12-3/TRBV12-4
CASSSSPTGGGRPGELFF
TGTGCCAGCAGTTCCAGCCCCACCGGCGGCGGTAGACCCGGGGAGCTGTTTTTT
>TRBJ1-6|many|NA|TRBV12-3/TRBV12-4
CASRDTSPLHF
TGTGCCAGCCGAGACACTTCACCCCTCCACTTT
>TRBJ2-3|many|NA|TRBV6-2/TRBV6-3
CASAGTATDTQYF
TGTGCCAGCGCGGGGACCGCCACAGATACGCAGTATTTT
>TRBJ2-7|few|TRBD1|TRBV7-2
CASSLAGTGYYEQYF
TGTGCCAGCAGCTTAGCTGGGACAGGGTATTACGAGCAGTACTTC
>TRBJ1-2|many|NA|TRBV5-5
CASSLGGVGLAYGYTF
TGTGCCAGCAGCTTGGGGGGGGTAGGATTGGCCTATGGCTACACCTTC
>TRBJ2-3|NA|TRBD2|TRBV7-2
CASSLVGSGVTDTQYF
TGTGCCAGCAGCTTAGTTGGTAGCGGGGTCACAGATACGCAGTATTTT
>TRBJ2-1|many|NA|TRBV21-1
CASSANREGEQFF
TGTGCCAGCAGCGCAAACAGGGAAGGTGAGCAGTTCTTC
>TRBJ2-3|many|TRBD2|TRBV29-1
CSVVAGADTQYF
TGCAGCGTTGTAGCGGGGGCGGATACGCAGTATTTT
>TRBJ2-5|NA|NA|TRBV5-1
CASSLGQGPSYQETQYF
TGCGCCAGCAGCTTGGGGCAGGGACCCTCCTACCAAGAGACCCAGTACTTC
>TRBJ1-1|many|NA|TRBV3-1
CASSQDRNSQAFF
TGTGCCAGCAGCCAAGATAGGAACAGCCAGGCTTTCTTT
>TRBJ1-2|few|NA|TRBV12-3/TRBV12-4
CASSLIRAKGYTF
TGTGCCAGCAGTTTAATCCGGGCAAAGGGCTACACCTTC
>TRBJ1-1|NA|NA|TRBV6-4
CANRITWDTEAFF
TGTGCCAACAGAATCACATGGGACACTGAAGCTTTCTTT
>TRBJ2-7|few|NA|TRBV20-1
CSARTMREQYF
TGCAGTGCTCGGACCATGCGCGAGCAGTACTTC
>TRBJ2-3|many|NA|TRBV20-1
CSATGSTDTQYF
TGCAGTGCCACAGGAAGCACAGATACGCAGTATTTT
>TRBJ2-5|many|NA|TRBV29-1
CSVERRDSKYQETQYF
TGCAGCGTAGAGAGACGGGACTCAAAATACCAAGAGACCCAGTACTTC
>TRBJ1-5|many|TRBD1|TRBV20-1
CSPYRGGQPQNF
TGCAGTCCGTACAGGGGAGGCCAGCCCCAGAATTTT
>TRBJ2-3|NA|TRBD1|TRBV6-6
CASSYSGTGVTDTQYF
TGTGCCAGCAGTTACTCTGGGACAGGGGTAACAGATACGCAGTATTTT
>TRBJ2-2|many|NA|TRBV12-3/TRBV12-4
CASSLVGAGPGELFF
TGTGCCAGCAGTTTAGTGGGGGCAGGGCCCGGGGAGCTGTTTTTT
>TRBJ1-6|few|TRBD1|TRBV4-1
CASRRDRVNSPLNF
TGCGCCAGCAGACGCGACAGGGTAAATTCACCCCTCAACTTT